This TCR beta chain originates from a study of identical twins. The CDR3 covers 14 residues. V shed 4 bases and J shed 7 bases, with 14 bases lying between them. Germline values: CDR1 MNHEY, CDR2 SVGAGI. TCRdb fed the 5' RACE reads into MiXCR, producing one record per CDR3 protein. Among roughly 480,000 distinct CDR3 sequences listed, 24% were seen once. This clonotype occurred a few times. These sequences were also reported in another study, on T cells expressing NK-cell markers.

Sequencing input: CD4+ T cells sorted from blood. The chain links TRBV6-5 to TRBJ2-1, with unresolved D. The TCR originated in a woman in her late teens or twenties in good health. The chain's CDR3 is CASSFAGLRNEQFF. CDR3 DNA sequence: TGTGCCAGCAGTTTCGCCGGGCTCCGAAATGAGCAGTTCTTC.